Listed here are 32 T cell receptor beta chains from one sample, sequenced in a study of T cell responses to AZD1222 COVID-19 vaccine. Here immunoSEQ multiplex PCR was the method, and the copy in TCRdb shows in-frame clones only, minus some. Of roughly 70,000 clones detected, roughly 82% appear once; the ten largest clones hold 5.4%. This sample comprised peripheral blood, obtained on day 0 of AZD1222 vaccination. The receptors derive from an adult in good health.

The chain carries TRBV4-1 and TRBJ2-5; D may be TRBD2 (5 bases). V lost 1 base and J 5 bases, leaving 17 bases between the germline ends. The CDR3 runs to 16 residues. Germline V CDR1 and CDR2: MGHRA, YSYEKL. CDR3 in DNA: TGCGCCAGCAGCCAAGTATTTACTAGTCGTTCCGAGACCCAGTACTTC. It is translated as CASSQVFTSRSETQYF.

The chain couples TRBV19 to TRBJ1-2; 7 nucleotides match TRBD1. J gave up 2 bases and V 3 bases, and 6 bases lay outside the gene matches. The CDR3 extends over 15 amino acids. The V gene's germline CDR1 is LNHDA and CDR2 SQIVND (reference sequence). The CDR3: CASSMAKQGNYGYTF. In DNA form, the CDR3 reads TGTGCCAGTAGTATGGCGAAACAGGGGAACTATGGCTACACCTTC. Variable domain in full (rest from reference TRBV19 and TRBJ1-2): DGGITQSPKYLFRKEGQNVTLSCEQNLNHDAMYWYRQDPGQGLRLIYYSQIVNDFQKGDIAEGYSVSREKKESFPLTVTSAQKNPTAFYLCASSMAKQGNYGYTFGSGTRLTVV.

The chain has TRBV5-1 and TRBJ1-1; D uncertain. Germline CDR1 is SGHRS and CDR2 is YFSETQ. This CDR3 has 14 residues. Trimming removed 0 bases from V and 4 bases from J, with 10 bases in between. CDR3 nucleotide sequence: TGCGCCAGCAGCTTGGAGGTTAGGTCCACTGAAGCTTTCTTT. Translation gives CASSLEVRSTEAFF.

This clone was seen just once. In DNA, the CDR3 is TGTGCCAGCAGCGGGTTAGGGACCCAGTACTTC. It specifies CASSGLGTQYF. V is TRBV9 and J is TRBJ2-5; no firm D call. V lost 3 bases, J lost 7 bases, and 7 bases lay in between. This CDR3 contains 11 residues. Germline CDR1 SGDLS, CDR2 YYNGEE.

V usage is TRBV19 and J usage is TRBJ2-2; TRBD2 matches at 16 bases. Germline CDR1 LNHDA, CDR2 SQIVND (reference sequence). This CDR3 is built from 18 residues. With 4 bases clipped from V and 0 bases from J, the junction kept 2 bases outside the gene matches. For the CDR3, the DNA is TGTGCCAGTAGTAGTGGGACTAGCGGGGGGGCGAACACCGGGGAGCTGTTTTTT. Amino acids: CASSSGTSGGANTGELFF.

V gene TRBV28 combines with J gene TRBJ1-5, with D possibly matching TRBD1 (6 bases). Germline V gene lookup returns CDR1 MDHEN and CDR2 SYDVKM. With 5 bases removed from V and 4 bases from J, the gap between germline ends came to 12 bases. The CDR3 is 14 residues long. Here the CDR3 reads CASSPGQRNQPQHF. In DNA, the CDR3 is TGTGCCAGCAGTCCCGGACAGAGAAATCAGCCCCAGCATTTT.

The chain combines TRBV3-1 (or the pseudogene TRBV3-2) with TRBJ2-1; 15 bases align to TRBD2. Losses at the gene ends were 4 bases for V and 12 bases for J; bases not matched to a gene: 10. The V gene's germline CDR1 is LGHDT and CDR2 YNNKEL (reference sequence). The CDR3 spans 16 residues. This CDR3 is CASSPGLAGGILLQFF. For the CDR3, the DNA is TGTGCCAGCAGCCCGGGACTAGCGGGGGGAATTTTACTGCAGTTCTTC.

This chain uses TRBV29-1 with TRBJ1-3; perhaps TRBD1 as D (5 bases). Germline V gives CDR1 SQVTM, CDR2 ANQGSEA. The V end lost 4 bases, the J end lost 4 bases, and 8 bases lay between the germline ends. The CDR3 sequence is 12 residues long. CDR3: CSVGTGGNTIYF. In DNA, the CDR3 is TGCAGCGTTGGTACAGGCGGAAACACCATATATTTT. Full variable domain (outside the CDR3, taken from reference TRBV29-1 and TRBJ1-3): SAVISQKPSRDICQRGTSLTIQCQVDSQVTMMFWYRQQPGQSLTLIATANQGSEATYESGFVIDKFPISRPNLTFSTLTVSNMSPEDSSIYLCSVGTGGNTIYFGEGSWLTVV.

The chain combines TRBV3-1 (or the pseudogene TRBV3-2) with TRBJ1-1; D gene unclear. CDR1 is LGHDT and CDR2 is YNNKEL in the germline V gene (reference sequence). The V and J ends lost 4 bases and 1 base respectively, with 13 bases between them. The CDR3 spans 15 residues. The CDR3 DNA follows: TGTGCCAGCAGCCGAACAGAGGTGGAGAACACTGAAGCTTTCTTT. It codes for CASSRTEVENTEAFF.

The chain carries TRBV11-3 and TRBJ2-7; TRBD1 matches at 8 bases. The germline V gene has CDR1 SGHNT and CDR2 YENEEA. This CDR3 region has 16 residues. After removal of 5 bases from V and 0 bases from J, the junction contained 9 bases not matched to a gene. In DNA, the CDR3 is TGTGCCAGCAGCGTATCCACAGGGGGGAGCTCCTACGAGCAGTACTTC. It codes for CASSVSTGGSSYEQYF.

This clone was seen a few times. V gene TRBV10-2 combines with J gene TRBJ1-6, with D unresolved. Germline values: CDR1 WSHSY, CDR2 SAAADI. Trimming shortened V by 6 bases and J by 6 bases, and 12 bases separated the two germline ends. This CDR3 is 14 amino acids long. Written as DNA, the CDR3 is TGCGCCAGCAGGTTAAGTCAGGTTAATTCACCCCTCCACTTT. Translation: CASRLSQVNSPLHF.

The chain uses TRBV13 and TRBJ2-1; possibly TRBD2 for D (6 bases). This CDR3 region has 13 residues. V lost 2 bases to trimming and J lost 9 bases, with 11 bases between them. Germline CDR1 and CDR2: PRHDT and FYEKMQ (reference sequence). The CDR3 DNA reads TGTGCCAGCAGCTTAAGTCTGGGGGGTGAGCAGTTCTTC. As protein: CASSLSLGGEQFF.

The sample holds a few counts of this clone. The chain joins TRBV4-2 to TRBJ2-7, with a tentative D call TRBD2 (5 bases). Trimming removed 0 bases at V and 2 bases at J, with 17 bases between. CDR3 length: 17 residues. Germline assignment: CDR1 LGHNA and CDR2 YNFKEQ. The CDR3 sequence is CASSQDLEGRRPYEQYF. For the CDR3, the DNA is TGTGCCAGCAGCCAAGATTTAGAGGGCAGACGTCCCTACGAGCAGTACTTC.

This CDR3 reads CASRTRGASDTQYF. The DNA for the CDR3 is TGTGCCAGCAGGACGAGGGGGGCATCCGATACGCAGTATTTT. The V call is TRBV7-2, the J call TRBJ2-3, with D possibly being TRBD1 or TRBD2 (6 bases each). The CDR3 spans 14 residues. Trimming took 6 bases from V and 6 from J, leaving 16 bases between them. CDR1 is SGHTA, CDR2 FQGNSA, per germline.

The rearrangement links TRBV16 to TRBJ1-5; 9 nucleotides match TRBD1. The CDR3 extends over 15 amino acids. Germline V gene data show CDR1 as KGHSY and CDR2 as FQNENV. V lost 6 bases, J lost 2 bases, and 5 bases stayed unmatched. In DNA form, the CDR3 reads TGTGCCAGCAGTCGGGACAGGGCGGGCAATCAGCCCCAGCATTTT. This translates into CASSRDRAGNQPQHF.

This chain joins TRBV9 and TRBJ1-1, with D possibly TRBD1 on 6 matching bases. Trimming shortened V by 4 bases and J by 3 bases, and 22 bases separated the two germline ends. Germline V lookup: CDR1 SGDLS, CDR2 YYNGEE. The CDR3 is 17 residues long. The chain's CDR3 is CASSPQGRGVLDTEAFF. CDR3 DNA: TGTGCCAGCAGCCCCCAAGGCAGGGGAGTGCTAGACACTGAAGCTTTCTTT.

This chain links TRBV7-3 with TRBJ2-3, with D perhaps matching TRBD1 or TRBD2 (7 bases each). V was trimmed by 2 bases and J by 4 bases, leaving 16 bases between them. From germline, CDR1 is SGHTA and CDR2 FQGTGA. CDR3 length equals 16 residues. This CDR3 reads CASSLEGRGRADTQYF. CDR3 bases: TGTGCCAGCAGCTTAGAGGGCAGGGGGAGGGCAGATACGCAGTATTTT.

This clone showed up just a few times. The rearrangement joins TRBV7-9 to TRBJ1-1, with D tentatively TRBD1 (6 bases). This CDR3 has 15 residues. Germline V gene sequence: CDR1 SEHNR, CDR2 FQNEAQ (reference sequence). V was clipped by 4 bases and J by 0 bases, with 12 bases between them. CDR3 protein: CASSSLQGVNTEAFF. CDR3 sequence (DNA): TGTGCCAGCAGCTCCTTACAGGGAGTGAACACTGAAGCTTTCTTT.

This clone was observed a few times. The CDR3 DNA is TGTGCCAGCAGCTACCGGGACAGGGGTATTAACGAGCAGTACTTC. As protein: CASSYRDRGINEQYF. The chain carries TRBV11-3 and TRBJ2-7; 10 bases align to TRBD1. The trim removed 4 bases at V and 5 bases at J, leaving 8 bases unmatched. Germline V lookup: CDR1 SGHNT, CDR2 YENEEA. The CDR3 totals 15 residues.

This clone occurred once. The rearrangement joins TRBV5-4 to TRBJ1-6; possible D gene TRBD1, 5 bases. Germline assignment: CDR1 SGHNT and CDR2 YYREEE (reference sequence). This CDR3 has 14 residues. V lost 4 bases, J lost 7 bases, and 12 bases lay in between. The CDR3 sequence: CASSMRGMNSPLHF. CDR3 DNA sequence: TGTGCCAGCAGCATGAGGGGTATGAATTCACCCCTCCACTTT.

The count of this clone is one. This chain links TRBV7-9 with TRBJ2-2; 8 bases are shared with TRBD2. This CDR3 contains 15 residues. The J segment lost 7 bases and the V segment lost 5 bases, leaving 9 bases of the junction unmatched. The germline V gene encodes CDR1 SEHNR and CDR2 FQNEAQ (reference sequence). In DNA form, the CDR3 reads TGTGCCAGCAGCCCCTCGGGGGGGTGGAACGGGGAGCTGTTTTTT. This encodes CASSPSGGWNGELFF.

The rearrangement uses TRBV2 and TRBJ2-1, with unresolved D. The CDR3 is 12 residues long. Deletions cut 1 base from V and 12 bases from J, with 10 bases between. The germline V gene encodes CDR1 SNHLY and CDR2 FYNNEI. DNA of the CDR3: TGTGCCAGCAGTGAAGGGTCTCGGGCGCAGTTCTTC. Its translation: CASSEGSRAQFF.

This clone occurred a few times. V gene TRBV29-1 combines with J gene TRBJ1-1, with D uncertain. The CDR3 consists of 14 residues. Trimming cost V 7 bases and J 7 bases, with 22 bases left between them. The V gene's germline CDR1 is SQVTM and CDR2 ANQGSEA. The CDR3 sequence is CSGGRAEPGGEAFF. The DNA of the CDR3 is TGCAGCGGGGGAAGAGCGGAGCCTGGAGGTGAAGCTTTCTTT.

The V call is TRBV27, the J call TRBJ1-2; maybe TRBD1 (5 bases). Per germline, CDR1 MNHEY and CDR2 SMNVEV (reference sequence). The V end lost 7 bases, the J end lost 8 bases, and 23 bases lay between the germline ends. This CDR3 comprises 15 residues. The CDR3 here is CASTTGTGLWEGYTF. In nucleotides, the CDR3 is TGTGCCAGCACAACCGGGACGGGTTTATGGGAAGGCTACACCTTC.

This chain joins TRBV11-3 and TRBJ2-5, with TRBD2 identical over 12 bases. Trimming cost V 0 bases and J 3 bases; bases outside gene matches: 14. Germline V gene data show CDR1 as SGHNT and CDR2 as YENEEA. The CDR3 runs 20 residues. CDR3 sequence (DNA): TGTGCCAGCAGCTTAGACACCACTAGCGGGGGGTTCCCGAGTGAAGAGACCCAGTACTTC. Translated: CASSLDTTSGGFPSEETQYF.

The V gene is TRBV1, the J gene TRBJ1-2. TRBV1 is noted as a pseudogene. The CDR3 runs to 13 residues. The CDR3 loop is CTSSQSQHYGYTF. In DNA form, the CDR3 reads TGCACCAGCAGCCAAAGTCAGCACTATGGCTACACCTTC.

The chain is built from TRBV10-1 and TRBJ1-1; the D gene is possibly TRBD1 (5 bases). With 0 bases removed from V and 6 bases from J, the gap between germline ends came to 8 bases. CDR1 and CDR2 from the germline V gene are WNHNN and SYGVQD (reference sequence). CDR3 size: 13 residues. The CDR3 bases are TGCGCCAGCAGTGAGTCAGGGGTCGCTGAAGCTTTCTTT. This codes for CASSESGVAEAFF.

With regard to this clone: One end of the junction varies from germline; a read error may be responsible. The V and J genes are TRBV6-1 and TRBJ2-5; D is ambiguous. The V gene's germline CDR1 is MNHNS and CDR2 SASEGT. The CDR3 has 14 residues. CDR3 loop: CASREGGFWETQYF. The DNA for the CDR3 is TGTGCCAGCAGAGAAGGTGGGTTCTGGGAGACCCAGTACTTC.

The chain joins TRBV7-2 to TRBJ1-5; 7 nucleotides line up with TRBD1. The CDR3 has 14 residues. Trimming removed 5 bases from V and 9 bases from J; junction bases left unmatched: 10. Germline V gives CDR1 SGHTA, CDR2 FQGNSA. CDR3 protein: CASSTRQGIGPQHF. The CDR3 DNA reads TGTGCCAGCAGCACCCGACAGGGAATTGGGCCCCAGCATTTT.

This sequence joins TRBV6-5 and TRBJ2-7, with D possibly TRBD1 on 6 matching bases. The V and J ends lost 8 bases and 2 bases respectively, with 10 bases between them. Germline V gene data show CDR1 as MNHEY and CDR2 as SVGAGI. The CDR3 runs to 12 residues. CDR3 coding DNA: TGTGCCAGCCGCGGACAGCCCTACGAGCAGTACTTC. Translated: CASRGQPYEQYF.

The V gene is TRBV7-8, the J gene TRBJ2-7, with D possibly matching TRBD1 (6 bases). The CDR3 has 13 amino acids. Germline loops: CDR1 SGHVS, CDR2 FQNEAQ. V dropped 5 bases and J dropped 2 bases, with 10 bases sitting between them. The CDR3 nucleotides read TGTGCCAGCAGCGGGGACATACCCTACGAGCAGTACTTC. Translated, it gives CASSGDIPYEQYF.

The sample holds a few counts of this clone. The rearrangement links TRBV11-2 to TRBJ2-1; no firm D call. The CDR3 consists of 13 residues. Trimming removed 0 bases from V and 6 bases from J, with 6 bases in between. In germline, CDR1 is SGHAT, CDR2 FQNNGV. In nucleotides, the CDR3 is TGTGCCAGCAGCTTAGACCTAGTCAATGAGCAGTTCTTC. This translates into CASSLDLVNEQFF.